Reported below is one T cell receptor (beta chain). Antigen: not known. This entry is derived from a study of cytomegalovirus exposure and HLA in healthy donors. Overall study results and limits: TCR beta sequences reportedly predicted the HLA-A and HLA-B alleles of most subjects accurately. Segments of the TCR beta V type were, in most cases, productive about 87% or about 30% of the time in an earlier analysis. Later analysis suggested links between common viral pathogens and several top significant clusters.

The length of the CDR3 is 21 residues. Germline V gives CDR1 KGHSH, CDR2 LQKENI. The ends were cut back, 1 base at V and 0 bases at J, with 22 bases in the middle. PCR primers comprised 60 Vbeta and 13 Jbeta primers. Clones were sequenced by immunoSEQ multiplex PCR, and TCRdb holds only the in-frame ones, with some missing. In the table there are under 150,000 clones, 75% to 85% of which are singletons. The sequenced sample consisted of PBMCs. This rearrangement joins TRBV18 to TRBJ2-6; TRBD1 might be the D (5 bases). The source is a man younger than 35 in good health and CMV-seronegative. CDR3 sequence: CASSPLFGRVDPSSGANVLTF. In nucleotides, the CDR3 is TGTGCCAGCTCACCACTTTTTGGCAGGGTCGACCCGAGCTCTGGGGCCAACGTCCTGACTTTC.